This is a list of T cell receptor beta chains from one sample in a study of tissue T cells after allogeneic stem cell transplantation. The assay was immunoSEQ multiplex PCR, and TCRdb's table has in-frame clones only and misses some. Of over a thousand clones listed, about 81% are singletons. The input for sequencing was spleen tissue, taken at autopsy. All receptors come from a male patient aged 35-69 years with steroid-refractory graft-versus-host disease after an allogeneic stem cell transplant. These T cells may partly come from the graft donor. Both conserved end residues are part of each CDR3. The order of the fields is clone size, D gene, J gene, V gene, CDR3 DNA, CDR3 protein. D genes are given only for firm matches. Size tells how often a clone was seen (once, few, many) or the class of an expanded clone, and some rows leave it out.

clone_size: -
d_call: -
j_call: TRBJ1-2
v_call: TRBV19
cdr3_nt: TGTGCCAGTAGTAGCTGGAAGGGGGAAGGGAGGATTTATGGCTACACCTTC
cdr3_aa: CASSSWKGEGRIYGYTF

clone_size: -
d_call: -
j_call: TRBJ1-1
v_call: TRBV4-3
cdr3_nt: TGCGCCAGCAGCCGCAAGCCAACGGGGAACAGGGCAGGGAACACTGAAGCTTTCTTT
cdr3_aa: CASSRKPTGNRAGNTEAFF

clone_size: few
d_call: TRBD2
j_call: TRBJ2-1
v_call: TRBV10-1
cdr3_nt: TGCGCCAGCAGTGTTGATAGCGGGGGAATAGGTGAGCAGTTCTTC
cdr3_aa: CASSVDSGGIGEQFF

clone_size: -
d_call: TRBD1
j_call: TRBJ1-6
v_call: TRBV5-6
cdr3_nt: TGTGCCAGCAGCTCCCCAGGGGGCTCCTATAATTCACCCCTCCACTTT
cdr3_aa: CASSSPGGSYNSPLHF

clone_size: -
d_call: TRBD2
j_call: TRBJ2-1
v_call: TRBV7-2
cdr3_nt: TGTGCCAGCAGCAAGCGGGGCACCCAGAGCTCCTACAATGAGCAGTTCTTC
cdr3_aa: CASSKRGTQSSYNEQFF

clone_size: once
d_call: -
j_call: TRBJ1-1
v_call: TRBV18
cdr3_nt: TGTGCCAGCTCACTCGACGCAAGGGGCAGCACCTTT
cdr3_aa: CASSLDARGSTF

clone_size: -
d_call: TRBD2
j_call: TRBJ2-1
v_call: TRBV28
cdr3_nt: TGTGCCAGCAGTTTCCACCCGACTAGCGGGGGGGCCCCCTACAATGAGCAGTTCTTC
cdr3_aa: CASSFHPTSGGAPYNEQFF

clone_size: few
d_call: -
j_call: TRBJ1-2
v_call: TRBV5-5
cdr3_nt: TGTGCCAGCAGCCCGGACGGCTACACCTTC
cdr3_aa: CASSPDGYTF

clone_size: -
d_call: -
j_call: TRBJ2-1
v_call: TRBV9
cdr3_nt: TGTGCCAGCGGAGACGTATTAGCCAAGATGGGCCGGAGTGAGCAGTTCTTC
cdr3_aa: CASGDVLAKMGRSEQFF

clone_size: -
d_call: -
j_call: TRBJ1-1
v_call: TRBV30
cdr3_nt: TGTGCCTGGAATCGGGGGTCCGGCGCTGAAGCTTTCTTT
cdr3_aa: CAWNRGSGAEAFF

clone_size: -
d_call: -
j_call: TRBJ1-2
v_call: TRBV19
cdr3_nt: TGTGCCAGTAGTGTTAGTTTTGACGCCGATAGCTACACCTTC
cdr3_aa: CASSVSFDADSYTF

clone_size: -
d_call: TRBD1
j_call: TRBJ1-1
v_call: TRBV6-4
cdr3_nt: TGTGCCAGCAGTGTCCCGGGACAGGGATGGGGGATAGGGAACACTGAAGCTTTCTTT
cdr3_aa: CASSVPGQGWGIGNTEAFF